This TCR beta chain was sequenced for a study of a mutant IDH1 vaccine in newly diagnosed glioma. Looking at the study overall: Treated patients showed a male proportion of roughly 60%, a female proportion of around 38%, and a mean age of about 41 years. Patients had received radiotherapy, temozolomide, or both previously, most receiving both.

Note on this clone: Antigen: not known.

General study results and limits: Altogether, 85% to 95% of patients exhibited vaccine-induced immune responses.

Repertoires were generated with immunoSEQ multiplex PCR, while TCRdb's copy carries only in-frame clones and drops some. The sample lists tens of thousands of clones; approximately 80% were seen once. This CDR3 has 14 amino acids. Germline CDR1 SGHRS, CDR2 YFSETQ. V was clipped by 4 bases and J by 3 bases, with 13 bases between them. The time point here: baseline, week 1 (first vaccination visit). Treatment reported: pre-vaccination baseline after standard-of-care therapy. Donors' newly diagnosed IDH1-mutant WHO grade 3 or 4 astrocytomas lacked nuclear ATRX. The sample consisted of peripheral blood mononuclear cells (PBMCs), taken from a glioma patient treated with radiotherapy, temozolomide or both. The sequence derives from a man in his fifties with glioma. Some clones in this sample may be carry-over from other donors' samples. The rearrangement links TRBV5-1 to TRBJ1-2, with no clear D. In nucleotides, the CDR3 is TGCGCCAGCAGCCCAATGGGTCGCGACTATGGCTACACCTTC. Its translation is CASSPMGRDYGYTF.